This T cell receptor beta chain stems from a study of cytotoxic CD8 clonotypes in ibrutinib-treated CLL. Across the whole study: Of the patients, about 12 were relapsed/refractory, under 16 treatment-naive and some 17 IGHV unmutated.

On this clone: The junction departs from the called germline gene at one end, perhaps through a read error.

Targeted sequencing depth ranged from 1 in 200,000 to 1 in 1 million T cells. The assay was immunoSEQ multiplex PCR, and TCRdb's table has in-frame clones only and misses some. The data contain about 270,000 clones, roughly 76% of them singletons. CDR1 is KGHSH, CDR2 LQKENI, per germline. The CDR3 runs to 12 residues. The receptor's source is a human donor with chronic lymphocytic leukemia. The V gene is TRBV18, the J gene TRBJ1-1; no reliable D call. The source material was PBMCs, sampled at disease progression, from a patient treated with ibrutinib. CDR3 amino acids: CASSPSNTEAFF. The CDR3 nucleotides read TGTGCCAGCTCACCATCTAACACCGAAGCTTTCTTT.